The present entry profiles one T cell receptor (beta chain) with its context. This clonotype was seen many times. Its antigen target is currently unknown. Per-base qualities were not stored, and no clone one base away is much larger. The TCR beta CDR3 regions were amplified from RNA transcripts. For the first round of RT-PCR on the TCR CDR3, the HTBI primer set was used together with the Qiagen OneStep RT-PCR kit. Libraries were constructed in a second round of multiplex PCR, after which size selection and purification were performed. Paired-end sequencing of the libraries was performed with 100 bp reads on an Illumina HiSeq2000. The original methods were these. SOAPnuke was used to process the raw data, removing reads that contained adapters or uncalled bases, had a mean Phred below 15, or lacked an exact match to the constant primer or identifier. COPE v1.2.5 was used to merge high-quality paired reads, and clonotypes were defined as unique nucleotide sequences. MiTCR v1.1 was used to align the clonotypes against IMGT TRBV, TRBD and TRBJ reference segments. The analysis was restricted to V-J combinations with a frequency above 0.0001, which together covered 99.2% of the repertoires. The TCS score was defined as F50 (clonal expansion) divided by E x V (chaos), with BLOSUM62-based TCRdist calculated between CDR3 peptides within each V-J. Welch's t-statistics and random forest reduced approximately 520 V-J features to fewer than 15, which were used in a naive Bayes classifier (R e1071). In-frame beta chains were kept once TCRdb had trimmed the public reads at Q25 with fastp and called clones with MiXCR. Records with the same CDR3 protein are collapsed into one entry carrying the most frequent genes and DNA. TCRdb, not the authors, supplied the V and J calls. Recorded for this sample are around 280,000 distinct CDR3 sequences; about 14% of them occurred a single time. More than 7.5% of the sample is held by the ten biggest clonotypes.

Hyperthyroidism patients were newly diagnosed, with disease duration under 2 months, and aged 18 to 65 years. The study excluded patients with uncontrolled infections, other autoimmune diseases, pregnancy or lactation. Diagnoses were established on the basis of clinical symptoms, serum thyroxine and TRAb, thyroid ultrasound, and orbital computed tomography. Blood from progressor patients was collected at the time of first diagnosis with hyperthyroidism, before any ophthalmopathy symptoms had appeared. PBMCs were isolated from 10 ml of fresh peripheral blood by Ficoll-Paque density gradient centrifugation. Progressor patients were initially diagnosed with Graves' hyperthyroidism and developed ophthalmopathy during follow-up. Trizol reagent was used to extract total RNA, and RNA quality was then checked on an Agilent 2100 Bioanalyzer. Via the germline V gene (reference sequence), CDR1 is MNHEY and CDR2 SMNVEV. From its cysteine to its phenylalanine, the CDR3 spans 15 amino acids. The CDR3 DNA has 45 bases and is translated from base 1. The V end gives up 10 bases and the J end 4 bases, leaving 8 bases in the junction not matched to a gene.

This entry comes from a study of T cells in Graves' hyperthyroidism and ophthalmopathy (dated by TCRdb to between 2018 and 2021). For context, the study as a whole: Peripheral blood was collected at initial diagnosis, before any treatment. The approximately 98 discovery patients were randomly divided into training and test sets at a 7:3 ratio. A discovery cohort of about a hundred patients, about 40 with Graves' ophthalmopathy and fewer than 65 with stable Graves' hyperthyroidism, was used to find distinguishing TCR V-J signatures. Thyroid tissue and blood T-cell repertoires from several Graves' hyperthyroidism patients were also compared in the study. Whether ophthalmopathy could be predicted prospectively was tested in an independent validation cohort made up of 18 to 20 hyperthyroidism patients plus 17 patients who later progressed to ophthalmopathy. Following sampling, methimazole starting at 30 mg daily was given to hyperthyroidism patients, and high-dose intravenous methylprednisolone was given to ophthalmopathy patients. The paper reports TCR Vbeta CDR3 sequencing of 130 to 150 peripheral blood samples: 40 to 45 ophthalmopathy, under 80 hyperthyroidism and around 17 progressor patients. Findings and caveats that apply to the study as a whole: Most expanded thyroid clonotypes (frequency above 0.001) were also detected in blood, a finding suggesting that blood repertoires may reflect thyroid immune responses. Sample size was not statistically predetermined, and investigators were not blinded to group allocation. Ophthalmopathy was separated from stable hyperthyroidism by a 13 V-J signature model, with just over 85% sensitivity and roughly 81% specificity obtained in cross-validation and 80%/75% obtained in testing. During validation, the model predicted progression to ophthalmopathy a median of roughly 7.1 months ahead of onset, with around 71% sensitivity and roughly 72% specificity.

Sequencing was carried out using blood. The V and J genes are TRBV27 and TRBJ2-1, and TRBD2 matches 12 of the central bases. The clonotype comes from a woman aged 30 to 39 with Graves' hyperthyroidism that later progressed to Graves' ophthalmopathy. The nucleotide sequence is TGTGCCATGCGACTAGGACTAGCGGGGTACAATGAGCAGTTCTTC. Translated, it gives CAMRLGLAGYNEQFF.